The 11 T cell receptor beta chains in this list originate from one sample, sequenced in a study of T cell repertoires in cytomegalovirus infection. MiXCR, run by TCRdb on the reads, gives a single entry per CDR3 protein. The sample lists approximately 730,000 distinct CDR3 sequences, just under 30% seen once, with around 12% in the top ten. The antigens for these receptors are not known. The specimen was cultured CD8+ T cells from PBMCs, collected from culture after CMV antigen stimulation. These receptor sequences come from a human donor in good health (CMV status not recorded). Some clones in this sample may be carry-over from other donors' samples.

The genes are TRBV6-1 and TRBJ2-3, with unresolved D. Between the trimmed V and J ends, which lost 0 bases and 5 bases, there was a span of 9 bases. Germline values: CDR1 MNHNS, CDR2 SASEGT. The CDR3 is 14 amino acids. The CDR3 nucleotides are TGTGCCAGCAGTGAAGCGCCCCTTGGAGATACGCAGTATTTT. Protein: CASSEAPLGDTQYF.

The CDR3 region has the DNA TGCGCCAGCAGCCGCGCCTCAGCGACAGCCACAGATACGCAGTATTTT. Encoded protein: CASSRASATATDTQYF. The chain recombines TRBV4-1 with TRBJ2-3, with D possibly being TRBD1 (5 bases). The V gene lost 4 bases and the J gene lost 2 bases, with 16 bases spanning the gap. The CDR3 totals 16 residues. CDR1 is MGHRA, CDR2 YSYEKL, per germline.

At least ten counts were recorded for this clonotype. The chain links TRBV27 to TRBJ2-7; TRBD2 is a possible D gene (5 bases). This CDR3 region has 11 residues. From germline, CDR1 is MNHEY and CDR2 SMNVEV (reference sequence). The V gene lost 6 bases and the J gene lost 2 bases, with 5 bases spanning the gap. The CDR3, as DNA: TGTGCCAGCAGCGGGACCTACGAGCAGTACTTC. It codes for CASSGTYEQYF.

This clonotype was recorded a few times. In DNA form, the CDR3 reads TGTGCCAGTAGTATCTTGGCCGAGGGTTACAATGAGCAGTTCTTC. Translated, it gives CASSILAEGYNEQFF. The chain joins TRBV19 to TRBJ2-1; possibly TRBD2 for D (5 bases). Germline CDR1 is LNHDA and CDR2 is SQIVND (reference sequence). V gave up 3 bases and J gave up 4 bases, with 13 bases separating them. The CDR3 has 15 residues.

This clonotype was seen many times. This sequence joins TRBV7-2 and TRBJ1-2, with D maybe TRBD1 (5 bases). With 5 bases removed from V and 4 bases from J, the gap between germline ends came to 17 bases. Germline V CDR1 and CDR2: SGHTA, FQGNSA. This CDR3 is 15 amino acids long. DNA of the CDR3: TGTGCCAGCAGCCAATACAGGTTTCCTGCCTATGGCTACACCTTC. It specifies CASSQYRFPAYGYTF.

This clonotype came up a few times. The gene calls are TRBV12-3 or TRBV12-4 and TRBJ1-1, with D possibly being TRBD1 (5 bases). Trimming shortened V by 8 bases and J by 1 base, and 17 bases separated the two germline ends. The CDR3 runs to 15 residues. CDR3 DNA sequence: TGTGCCAGCGGCTTTCGAGGGGCAACGAACACTGAAGCTTTCTTT. It encodes CASGFRGATNTEAFF.

There are a few counts of this clonotype. The V and J genes are TRBV6-2 or TRBV6-3 and TRBJ2-7, with TRBD1 matching over 8 bases. The CDR3 has 16 amino acids. Germline V gene sequence: CDR1 MNHEY, CDR2 SVGEGT. Trimming took 2 bases from V and 6 from J; bases not matched to a gene: 12. The CDR3 coding sequence is TGTGCCAGCAGTTACGGCCGTACAGGGGGTAGGGTCGAGCAGTACGTC. Residues: CASSYGRTGGRVEQYV.

The rearrangement joins TRBV4-2 to TRBJ2-5; D is unclear. V lost 2 bases and J lost 4, with 8 bases in between. The germline V gene has CDR1 LGHNA and CDR2 YNFKEQ. This CDR3 comprises 13 residues. CDR3 nucleotide sequence: TGTGCCAGCAGCCAACCCTCTTCAGAGACCCAGTACTTC. This codes for CASSQPSSETQYF.

The CDR3: CASSHDRVGTDTQYF. The CDR3 DNA reads TGTGCCAGCAGTCACGACAGGGTTGGGACAGATACGCAGTATTTT. The chain couples TRBV2 to TRBJ2-3, with TRBD1 matching 7 bases. This CDR3 comprises 15 residues. The germline V gene has CDR1 SNHLY and CDR2 FYNNEI. V dropped 5 bases and J dropped 3; count of bases not matched to a gene: 8.

This clonotype has at least ten counts. The chain employs TRBV20-1 and TRBJ1-3; tentatively, D is TRBD1 (5 bases). Trimming left V 1 base short and J 1 base short, with 23 bases between. Germline CDR1 reads DFQATT; CDR2 reads SNEGSKA (reference sequence). The CDR3 consists of 19 residues. CDR3 nucleotide sequence: TGCAGTGCTAGAGGAGTAACGACCCTAACGGGGGAGTCTGGAAACACCATATATTTT. Its protein product is CSARGVTTLTGESGNTIYF.

This clonotype was detected a few times. The chain couples TRBV6-6 to TRBJ1-4, with no clear D. The CDR3 runs to 14 residues. The V end lost 4 bases, the J end lost 8 bases, and 14 bases lay between the germline ends. Germline CDR1 MNHNY, CDR2 SVGAGI (reference sequence). The CDR3 nucleotides read TGTGCCAGCAGTTTGGAAATACATCTGGAAAAACTGTTTTTT. Translating gives CASSLEIHLEKLFF.